This T cell receptor (beta chain) was observed in a study of technical replicates of blood from a few donors. TCRdb keeps only in-frame clones here, not all; method: immunoSEQ multiplex PCR. The sample lists nearly 80,000 clones; 85% to 95% were seen once. V shed 5 bases and J 10 bases; nucleotides not matched to a gene: 15. The CDR3 is 15 residues long. The V gene's germline CDR1 is LNHNV and CDR2 YYDKDF (reference sequence). Sequences were obtained from T cells isolated from PBMCs. This rearrangement joins TRBV15 to TRBJ1-1; 8 bases agree with TRBD1. This TCR derives from a human donor in good health. The CDR3 spells CATSGMDREGLGAFF. The DNA of the CDR3 is TGTGCCACCAGCGGAATGGACAGGGAAGGGCTTGGAGCTTTCTTT. Supplemented by reference TRBV15 and TRBJ1-1, the full variable domain reads DAMVIQNPRYQVTQFGKPVTLSCSQTLNHNVMYWYQQKSSQAPKLLFHYYDKDFNNEADTPDNFQSRRPNTSFCFLDIRSPGLGDTAMYLCATSGMDREGLGAFFGQGTRLTVV.